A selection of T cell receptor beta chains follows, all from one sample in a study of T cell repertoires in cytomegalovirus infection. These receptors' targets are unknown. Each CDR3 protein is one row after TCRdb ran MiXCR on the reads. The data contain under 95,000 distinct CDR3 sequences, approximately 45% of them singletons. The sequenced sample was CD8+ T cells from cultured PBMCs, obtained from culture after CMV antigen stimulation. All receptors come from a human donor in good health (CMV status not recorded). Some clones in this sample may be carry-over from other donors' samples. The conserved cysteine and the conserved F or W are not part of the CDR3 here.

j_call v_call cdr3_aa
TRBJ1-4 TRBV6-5 ASSYSKGVEEKLF
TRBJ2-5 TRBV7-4 ASSNSGLETQY
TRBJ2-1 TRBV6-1 ASQRGSSGGALQF
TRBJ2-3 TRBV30 AWRPQASATANTQY
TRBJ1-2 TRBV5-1 ASSLTDRGPNYGYT
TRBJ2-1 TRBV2 ASNDDNEQF
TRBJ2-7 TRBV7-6 ASSLVAGGMAEQY
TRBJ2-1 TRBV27 ASSHLAGGDNEQF
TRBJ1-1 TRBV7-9 ASSLNEGFEAF
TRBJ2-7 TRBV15 ATSRSVVEREIGEQY
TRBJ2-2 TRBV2 ASGPEALNTGELF
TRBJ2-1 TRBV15 ATSSEGLRDNEQF
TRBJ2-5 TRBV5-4 ASSPAGARQETQY
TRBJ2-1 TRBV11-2 ASSLRRGNYNEQF
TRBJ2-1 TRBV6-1 ASSEFGSGAESGNEQF
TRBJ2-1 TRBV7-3 ASSLSGRAGNEQF
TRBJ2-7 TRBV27 ASSSTTSSGRANEQY
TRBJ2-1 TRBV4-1 ASSQDLLAGDNEQF
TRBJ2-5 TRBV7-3 ASSSSGGLRETQY
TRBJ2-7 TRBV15 ATSPRDTPYEQY
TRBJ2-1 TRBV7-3 ASSLAGGRIDEQF
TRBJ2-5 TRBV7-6 ASSRGVETQY
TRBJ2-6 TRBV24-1 ATSEASGANVLT
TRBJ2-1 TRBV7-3 ASSFTGGEYNEQF
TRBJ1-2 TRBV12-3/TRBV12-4 ASSLSGGDGYT
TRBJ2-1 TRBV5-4 ASSVSGGPYNEQF
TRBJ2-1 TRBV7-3 ASSAPGGWQQF
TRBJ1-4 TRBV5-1 ASSLGTAINEKLF
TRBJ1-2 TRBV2 ASGWTADGYT
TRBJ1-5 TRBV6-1 ASSEWGLGNQPQH
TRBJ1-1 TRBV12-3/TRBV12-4 ASSHTGTPEAF